The 2 T cell receptor beta chains in this list originate from one sample, sequenced in a study of OX40 agonist ivuxolimab in advanced cancers. The protocol was immunoSEQ multiplex PCR, while the TCRdb copy is restricted to in-frame clones and leaves out a portion. The table shows 75,000 to 95,000 clones, with over 75% occurring only once. The sequenced sample was CD4+ or CD8+ T cells sorted from blood, obtained in a trial of the OX40 agonist ivuxolimab. These receptors were collected from an adult with an advanced solid tumor such as melanoma, head and neck, liver or kidney cancer.

This clone was recorded once. The chain carries TRBV30 and TRBJ2-6, with TRBD1 identical over 7 bases. Germline loops: CDR1 GTSNPN, CDR2 SVGIG (reference sequence). The CDR3 is 17 amino acids. J lost 2 bases, V lost 3 bases, and 10 bases had no gene match. The DNA for the CDR3 is TGTGCCTGGAGGGATCGACAGGGATCGCCTGGGGCCAACGTCCTGACTTTC. This encodes CAWRDRQGSPGANVLTF.

This clone was found a few times. CDR3 loop: CAWSPQSTSGNTIYF. Written as DNA, the CDR3 is TGTGCCTGGAGTCCACAGAGTACCTCTGGAAACACCATATATTTT. V and J are TRBV30 and TRBJ1-3; D is unresolved. Trimming left V 2 bases short and J 0 bases short, with 11 bases between. This CDR3 comprises 15 residues. Germline V gives CDR1 GTSNPN, CDR2 SVGIG (reference sequence).